The 3 T cell receptor beta chains given below trace back to one sample, sequenced in a study of Epstein–Barr virus B cells in breast cancer (dated by TCRdb to about 2021). These receptors' antigens are unknown. The method was 5' RACE. The run used an Illumina MiSeq. The SMARTer Human TCR a/b Profiling Kit was used to construct TCR libraries from RNA, capturing the full V(D)J regions of both the alpha and beta chains. TCRdb reprocessed the public reads (quality trimming at Q25 with fastp, clone calling with MiXCR) and kept in-frame beta chains. Merged by CDR3 protein, the rows form single entries marked with the most common genes and DNA. This sample comprises approximately 1,900 distinct CDR3 sequences, approximately 15% of them detected only once. The top ten constitute about 29% of the sample. Material for sequencing was tumor-infiltrating lymphocytes expanded in culture. These receptor sequences come from a woman aged 40 to 50 with triple-negative breast cancer.

This chain links TRBV6-5 with TRBJ1-5; possibly TRBD1 for D (5 bases). The ends were cut back, 10 bases at V and 6 bases at J, with 10 bases in the middle. The CDR3 length is 11 residues. Germline CDR1 and CDR2: MNHEY and SVGAGI. This CDR3 reads CANSRVQPQHF. As DNA, the CDR3 is TGTGCCAACAGCAGGGTTCAGCCCCAGCATTTT.

This clonotype is deemed medium-sized. This chain joins TRBV12-3 or TRBV12-4 and TRBJ2-7; D unresolved. Trimming took 2 bases from V and 7 from J, leaving 9 bases between them. This CDR3 has 12 amino acids. CDR3 sequence: CASSLRLLEQYF. The CDR3 nucleotides are TGTGCCAGCAGTTTACGTCTTCTGGAGCAGTACTTC.

This chain links TRBV11-2 with TRBJ1-2, with D hard to call. Germline lookup yields CDR1 SGHAT and CDR2 FQNNGV. The CDR3 runs 14 residues. V lost 8 bases and J lost 0, with 13 bases in between. CDR3 DNA: TGTGCCAGCTCCCCCCTGGTCACTAACTATGGCTACACCTTC. Translating gives CASSPLVTNYGYTF.